This TCR beta chain appears in the sequencing data of a study of circulating CD8 cells and anti-PD-1 response in melanoma. Trimming stripped 0 bases from V and 7 bases from J, with 9 bases between. This CDR3 has 13 amino acids. CDR1 and CDR2 from the germline V gene are GTSNPN and SVGIG (reference sequence). TCR libraries were prepared from 15 ng of total RNA with the QIAseq Immune Repertoire TCR panel. TCRdb re-called the reads with MiXCR, one entry per CDR3 protein. This repertoire shows about 1,200 distinct CDR3 sequences, about 6.3% found once; its top ten account for roughly 4.7%. Within the sample, this clonotype is medium-sized. From live CD3+CD8+TCRalphabeta+ cells, four PD-1 and/or TIGIT subsets were sorted.

The sequence was collected from a human donor with melanoma. The chain links TRBV30 to TRBJ2-2; D gene uncertain. Sequencing was performed on CD8+ T cells from PBMCs, taken at baseline or after one month of anti-PD-1 therapy (not recorded which). CDR3 residues: CAWSVSEVGELFF. CDR3 coding DNA: TGTGCCTGGAGTGTAAGTGAAGTCGGGGAGCTGTTTTTT.